This TCR beta chain was retrieved from a study of blood T cell repertoires in COVID-19 (TCRdb year 2020). For context, the study as a whole: Collaborator samples came from the United States, Italy and Spain and covered acute and convalescent phases of COVID-19. Samples came from the ongoing ImmuneRACE study (first 160 participants) plus 1,254 subjects from 6 global collaborators. The repertoires were released in a freely available public database intended as a resource for research on the immune response to SARS-CoV-2. The material from the prospective study consisted of cDNA or gDNA derived from T cells, B-cell-depleted T cells, or PBMCs. The sample metadata nearly always contained a de-identified subject ID, COVID-19 status, age in years and sex. Where available, HLA class I and class II types were taken from metadata supplied by the sample provider and were not determined by assay-based typing. The dataset comprised deeply sampled blood TCRbeta repertoires from subjects exposed to, actively infected with, or recovered from COVID-19. The paper as a whole reports these results and caveats: The quantity of clinical and demographic metadata differed by source and by participant and was supplied without curation.

The CDR3 contains 17 residues, cysteine and phenylalanine counted. CDR3 DNA only is kept here, 51 bases in frame from base 1. Trimming takes 0 bases off V and 2 bases off J; junction bases not matched to a gene: 7. Per the germline V gene, LGHNA is the CDR1 and YNFKEQ is the CDR2. TCRbeta CDR3 regions were amplified from genomic DNA by means of the immunoSEQ Assay, a bias-controlled multiplex PCR. Turning to the authors' computational methods: The number of nucleated cells in each sample was estimated by amplification of reference gene primers within the assay. Sequence reads were collapsed and filtered to measure the absolute abundance of every unique TCRbeta CDR3 rearrangement. For each sample, productive Simpson clonality was calculated as the square root of Simpson's diversity index across productive rearrangements. Imported from immuneACCESS, the table was reduced by TCRdb to in-frame sequences with V and J called. These copies leave out some clones; in studies compared against another copy, an unresolved V gene accounts for under half, and the cause of the remainder is not known. V, J and clone size reflect that table, while D and trimming were determined from the DNA. The sample data list around 180,000 clones, and 80% to 90% of these were observed just once. The top ten hold over 2.5% of the sample.

Whole blood was collected in K2EDTA tubes by collaborating institutions according to the institutions' own protocols. For TCRbeta analysis, collaborators shipped samples as frozen whole blood, isolated PBMCs, or DNA extracted from either of those sample types. This clone was seen only a few times. What this receptor recognizes is not known. The record has no base qualities; no much larger clone is one base away. The rearrangement combines TRBV4-2 with TRBJ2-7, with 10 bases matching TRBD1. Sequences were obtained from peripheral blood. This TCR came from a man between 60 and 70 years old with acute or convalescent COVID-19. CDR3 reads: CASSQEADRGIPYEQYF. The nucleotide sequence reads as follows: TGTGCCAGCAGCCAAGAGGCGGACAGGGGGATTCCCTACGAGCAGTACTTC.